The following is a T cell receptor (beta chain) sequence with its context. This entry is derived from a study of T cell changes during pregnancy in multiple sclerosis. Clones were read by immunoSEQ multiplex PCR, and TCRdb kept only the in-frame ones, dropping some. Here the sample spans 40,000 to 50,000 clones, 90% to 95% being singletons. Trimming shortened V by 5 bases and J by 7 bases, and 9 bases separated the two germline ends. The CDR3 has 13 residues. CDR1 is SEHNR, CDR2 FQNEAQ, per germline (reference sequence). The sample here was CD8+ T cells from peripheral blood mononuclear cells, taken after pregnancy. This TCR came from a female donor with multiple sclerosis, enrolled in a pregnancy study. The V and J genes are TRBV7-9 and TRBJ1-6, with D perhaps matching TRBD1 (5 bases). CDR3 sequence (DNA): TGTGCCAGCAGCCGACAGAGCAATTCACCCCTCCACTTT. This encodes CASSRQSNSPLHF.